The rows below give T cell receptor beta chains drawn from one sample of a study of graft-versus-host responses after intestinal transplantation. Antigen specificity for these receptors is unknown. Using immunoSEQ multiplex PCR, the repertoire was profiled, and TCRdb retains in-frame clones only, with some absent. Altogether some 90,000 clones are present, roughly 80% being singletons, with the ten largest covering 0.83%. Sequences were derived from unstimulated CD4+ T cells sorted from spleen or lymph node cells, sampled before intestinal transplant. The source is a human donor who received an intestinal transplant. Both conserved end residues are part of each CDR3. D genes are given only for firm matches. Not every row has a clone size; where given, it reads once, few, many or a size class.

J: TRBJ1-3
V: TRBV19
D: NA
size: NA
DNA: TGTGCCAGTACCCCCCCGCGACACCCTGGAAACACCATATATTTT
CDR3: CASTPPRHPGNTIYF

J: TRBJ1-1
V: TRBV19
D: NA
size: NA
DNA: TGTGCCAGTAGGGAAGGGGCAGCCACTGAAGCTTTCTTT
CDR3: CASREGAATEAFF

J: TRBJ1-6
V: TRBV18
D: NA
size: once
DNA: TGTGCCAGCTCACCACAGGGGTTTGATTCACCCCTCCACTTT
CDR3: CASSPQGFDSPLHF

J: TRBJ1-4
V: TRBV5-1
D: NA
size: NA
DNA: TGCGCCAGCAGCTTGGTCTCGGTTGATGGGCAACTGTTTTTT
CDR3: CASSLVSVDGQLFF

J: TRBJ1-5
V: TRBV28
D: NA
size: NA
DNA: TGTGCCAGCAGGTACCAGGGAAGCCCTCGCCAGCCCCAGCATTTT
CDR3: CASRYQGSPRQPQHF

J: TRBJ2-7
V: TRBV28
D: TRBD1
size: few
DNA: TGTGCCAGCAGTAGGCCAGGGGGCGGCTCCTACGAGCAGTACTTC
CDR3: CASSRPGGGSYEQYF

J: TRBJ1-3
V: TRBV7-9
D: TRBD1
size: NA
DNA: TGTGCCAGCAGCTCCAGGGACAGGGGCGGAAACACCATATATTTT
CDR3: CASSSRDRGGNTIYF

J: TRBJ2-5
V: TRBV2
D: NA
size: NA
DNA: TGTGCCAGCACTAACTTGCCTGAAGAGACCCAGTACTTC
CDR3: CASTNLPEETQYF

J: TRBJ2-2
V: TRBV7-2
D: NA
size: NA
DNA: TGTGCCAGCAGCTTAGAAGCATTAGCGCGATTAAACACCGGGGAGCTGTTTTTT
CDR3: CASSLEALARLNTGELFF

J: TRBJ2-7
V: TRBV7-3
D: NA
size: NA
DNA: TGTGCCAGCAGCTTAATCTATGGTTACGAGCAGTACTTC
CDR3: CASSLIYGYEQYF

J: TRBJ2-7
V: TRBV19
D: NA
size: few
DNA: TGTGCCAGTAGTACCGGGGACTCCTACGAGCAGTACTTC
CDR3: CASSTGDSYEQYF

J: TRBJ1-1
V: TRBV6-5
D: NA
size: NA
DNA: TGTGCCAGCAGTTACTCTCAGAACACTGAAGCTTTCTTT
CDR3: CASSYSQNTEAFF

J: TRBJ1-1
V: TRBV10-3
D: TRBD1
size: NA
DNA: TGTGCCATCAGGAGGTCGGGACAGGGGGGCACTGAAGCTTTCTTT
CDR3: CAIRRSGQGGTEAFF

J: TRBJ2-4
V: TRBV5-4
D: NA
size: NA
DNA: TGTGCCAGCAGCTTGGACAGGCAAAACATTCAGTACTTC
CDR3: CASSLDRQNIQYF

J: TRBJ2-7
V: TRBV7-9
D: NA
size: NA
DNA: TGTGCCAGCAGCTTAGTCTTCGACAGGGAGGCCTACGAGCAGTACTTC
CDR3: CASSLVFDREAYEQYF

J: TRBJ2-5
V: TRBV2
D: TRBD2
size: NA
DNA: TGTGCCAGCACCCCCGGGGGGCAAGAGACCCAGTACTTC
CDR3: CASTPGGQETQYF

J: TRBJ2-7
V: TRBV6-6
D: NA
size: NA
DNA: TGTGCCAGCAGTTACCCCCCAGGGGGGCCCTCCTACGAGCAGTACTTC
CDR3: CASSYPPGGPSYEQYF

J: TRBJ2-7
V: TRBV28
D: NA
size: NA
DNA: TGTGCCAGCAGTCCCTTTGGCCAAAGCTCCTACGAGCAGTACTTC
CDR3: CASSPFGQSSYEQYF

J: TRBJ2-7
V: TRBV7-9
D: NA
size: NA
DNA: TGTGCCAGCACGACGACAGGGGAGGGTCGAGAGCAGTACTTC
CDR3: CASTTTGEGREQYF

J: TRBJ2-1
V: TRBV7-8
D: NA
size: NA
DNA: TGTGCCAGCAGCTTAGCGCGCTCCCTCGGTGAGCAGTTCTTC
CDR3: CASSLARSLGEQFF

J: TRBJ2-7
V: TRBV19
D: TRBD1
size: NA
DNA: TGTGCCAGTAGTAGATCCGGGACAGATTCCTACGAGCAGTACTTC
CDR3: CASSRSGTDSYEQYF

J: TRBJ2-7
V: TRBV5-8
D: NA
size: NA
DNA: TGTGCCAGCACATCTAGCTCCTACGAGCAGTACTTC
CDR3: CASTSSSYEQYF

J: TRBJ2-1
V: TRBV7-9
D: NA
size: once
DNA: TGTGCCAGCAGCTTAGGCCTAGGCCCCAATGAGCAGTTCTTC
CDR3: CASSLGLGPNEQFF

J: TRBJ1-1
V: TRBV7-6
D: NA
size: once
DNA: TGTGCCAGCAGCTTAAGCGAGGCCCAAGCTGAAGCTTTCTTT
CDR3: CASSLSEAQAEAFF

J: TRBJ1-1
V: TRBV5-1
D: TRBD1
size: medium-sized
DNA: TGCGCCAGCAGGCCCCAGGGACAGGGATCGGGTGAAGCTTTCTTT
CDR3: CASRPQGQGSGEAFF

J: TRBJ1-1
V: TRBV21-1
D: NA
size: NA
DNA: TGTGCCAGCAGCAAAGATTGGAGGGTACTCTTGAACACTGAAGCTTTCTTT
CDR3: CASSKDWRVLLNTEAFF

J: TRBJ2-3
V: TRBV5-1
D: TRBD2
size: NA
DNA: TGCGCCAGCAGCTTCCAATCGGGGGGGAGCACAGATACGCAGTATTTT
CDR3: CASSFQSGGSTDTQYF

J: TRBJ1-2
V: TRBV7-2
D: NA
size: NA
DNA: TGTGCCAGCAGCCAAGACAGGAGGCAGGGCTACACCTTC
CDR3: CASSQDRRQGYTF

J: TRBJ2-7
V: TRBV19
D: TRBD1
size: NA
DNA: TGTGCCAGTAGACCCGACAGGGCCTCCTACGAGCAGTACTTC
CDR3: CASRPDRASYEQYF

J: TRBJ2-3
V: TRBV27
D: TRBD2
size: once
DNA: TGTGCCAGCAGTCCATGGACTAGCGCTCTCATAGATACGCAGTATTTT
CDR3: CASSPWTSALIDTQYF

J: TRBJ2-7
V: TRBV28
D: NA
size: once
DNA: TGTGCCAGCAGTTTAACCCACCGCAAACTAGTGGGGAGCTCCTACGAGCAGTACTTC
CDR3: CASSLTHRKLVGSSYEQYF

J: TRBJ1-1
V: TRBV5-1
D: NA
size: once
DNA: TGCGCCAGCAGCTTAATGGGGGGGACTGAAGCTTTCTTT
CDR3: CASSLMGGTEAFF

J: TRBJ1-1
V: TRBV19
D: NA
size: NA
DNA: TGTGCCAGTAGTCCTACAGGTGGGACTGAAGCTTTCTTT
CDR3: CASSPTGGTEAFF

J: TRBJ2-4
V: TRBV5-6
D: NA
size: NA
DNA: TGTGCCAGCAGCTTGCTCGAGGGCAGCCAAAACATTCAGTACTTC
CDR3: CASSLLEGSQNIQYF

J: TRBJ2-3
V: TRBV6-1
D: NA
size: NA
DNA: TGTGCCAGCAGTGCGGTTAAAGCCACAGATACGCAGTATTTT
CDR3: CASSAVKATDTQYF

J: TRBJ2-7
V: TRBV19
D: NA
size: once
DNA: TGTGCCAGTAGTGGCGGTGCAGGGTGGTCCTACGAGCAGTACTTC
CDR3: CASSGGAGWSYEQYF

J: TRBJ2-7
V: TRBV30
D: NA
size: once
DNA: TGTGCCTGGATGTCTGAGATAGGGGAATACGAGCAGTACTTC
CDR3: CAWMSEIGEYEQYF

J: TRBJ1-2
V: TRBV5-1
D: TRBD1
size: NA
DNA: TGCGCCAGCAGCTTGGCCGGGACAGCTTATGGCTACACCTTC
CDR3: CASSLAGTAYGYTF

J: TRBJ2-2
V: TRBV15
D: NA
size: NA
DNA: TGTGCCACCAGCAGAGATCATTGGCAGTTTAACACCGGGGAGCTGTTTTTT
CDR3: CATSRDHWQFNTGELFF

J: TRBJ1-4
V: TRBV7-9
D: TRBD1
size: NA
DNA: TGTGCCAGCAGCTTAGGGGGGACAGTGGAGGCCGAAAAACTGTTTTTT
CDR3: CASSLGGTVEAEKLFF

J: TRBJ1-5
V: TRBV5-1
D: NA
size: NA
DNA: TGCGCCAGCAGCTTGGGCCAGGGTGATCAGCCCCAGCATTTT
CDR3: CASSLGQGDQPQHF

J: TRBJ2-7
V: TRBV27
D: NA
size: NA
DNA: TGTGCCAGCGGCTTCTCCTACGAGCAGTACTTC
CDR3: CASGFSYEQYF

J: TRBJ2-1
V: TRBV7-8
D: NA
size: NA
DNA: TGTGCCAGCAGCTCACTTAGTTACAATGAGCAGTTCTTC
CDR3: CASSSLSYNEQFF

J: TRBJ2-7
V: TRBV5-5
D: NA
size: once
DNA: TGTGCCAGCAGCGTGGATGTCAGGGAACGCGAGCAGTACTTC
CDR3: CASSVDVREREQYF

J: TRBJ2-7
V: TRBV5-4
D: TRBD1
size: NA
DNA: TGTGCCAGCAGCTACGACAGGGGAGGTATCGACTACGAGCAGTACTTC
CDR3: CASSYDRGGIDYEQYF

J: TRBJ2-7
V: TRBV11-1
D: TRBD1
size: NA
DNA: TGTGCCAGCAGCACAACAGGGGCCTACGAGCAGTACTTC
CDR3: CASSTTGAYEQYF

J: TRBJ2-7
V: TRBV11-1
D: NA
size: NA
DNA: TGTGCCAGCAGCTTAGCTATTAACAGACCCTCCTACGAGCAGTACTTC
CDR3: CASSLAINRPSYEQYF